Below, 17 T cell receptor beta chains from the same sample are listed, as sequenced in a study of OX40 agonist ivuxolimab in advanced cancers. Some clones are missing from TCRdb's copy, which holds only in-frame ones; the method was immunoSEQ multiplex PCR. Among about 20,000 clones listed, roughly 80% were seen once. Specimen: CD4+ or CD8+ T cells sorted from blood, collected in a trial of the OX40 agonist ivuxolimab. Receptors originate from an adult with an advanced solid tumor such as melanoma, head and neck, liver or kidney cancer.

The V and J genes are TRBV9 and TRBJ2-1, with D tentatively TRBD1 (5 bases). The CDR3 runs to 14 residues. Trimming shortened V by 1 base and J by 8 bases, and 13 bases separated the two germline ends. The germline V gene has CDR1 SGDLS and CDR2 YYNGEE. The CDR3 bases are TGTGCCAGCAGCGTAAGGCAGGGTTTCGATGAGCAGTTCTTC. It yields the protein CASSVRQGFDEQFF. The full variable domain, completed using reference TRBV9 and TRBJ2-1, is DSGVTQTPKHLITATGQRVTLRCSPRSGDLSVYWYQQSLDQGLQFLIQYYNGEERAKGNILERFSAQQFPDLHSELNLSSLELGDSALYFCASSVRQGFDEQFFGPGTRLTVL.

The chain links TRBV19 to TRBJ2-2, with TRBD2 matching 8 bases. Germline CDR1 LNHDA, CDR2 SQIVND (reference sequence). V gave up 7 bases and J gave up 7 bases; unmatched junction bases: 14. The CDR3 spans 16 residues. The CDR3 is CASTYLAGPIGGELFF. As DNA, the CDR3 is TGTGCCAGTACCTATTTAGCGGGGCCTATAGGCGGGGAGCTGTTTTTT.

The chain recombines TRBV19 with TRBJ2-7; possibly TRBD1 or TRBD2 for D (5 bases each). The V gene's germline CDR1 is LNHDA and CDR2 SQIVND (reference sequence). This CDR3 contains 15 residues. CDR3 in DNA: TGTGCGACCACGCCAACAGGCGGAGGTATTAACGAGCAGTACTTC. Translation gives CATTPTGGGINEQYF.

V usage is TRBV7-9 and J usage is TRBJ2-7; 7 nucleotides line up with TRBD1. The CDR3 runs 15 residues. Trimming at V came to 4 bases and at J to 2 bases, leaving 8 bases not matched to a gene. Germline CDR1 SEHNR, CDR2 FQNEAQ (reference sequence). The CDR3, as DNA: TGTGCCAGCAGCTCGACAGGGTTGGACACCTACGAGCAGTACTTC. As protein: CASSSTGLDTYEQYF.

This rearrangement joins TRBV19 to TRBJ2-1; tentative D call: TRBD2 (6 bases). Germline V gene sequence: CDR1 LNHDA, CDR2 SQIVND (reference sequence). The V gene lost 6 bases and the J gene lost 1 base, with 16 bases spanning the gap. The CDR3 covers 16 residues. The DNA of the CDR3 is TGTGCCAGTAGCCATCGTTCGACTAGATCCTACAATGAGCAGTTCTTC. Residues: CASSHRSTRSYNEQFF. Full variable domain (remainder filled in from reference TRBV19 and TRBJ2-1): DGGITQSPKYLFRKEGQNVTLSCEQNLNHDAMYWYRQDPGQGLRLIYYSQIVNDFQKGDIAEGYSVSREKKESFPLTVTSAQKNPTAFYLCASSHRSTRSYNEQFFGPGTRLTVL.

This clone was counted only a few times. V usage is TRBV2 and J usage is TRBJ2-2; no firm D call. This CDR3 has 15 amino acids. V lost 6 bases and J lost 0, with 11 bases in between. Germline-derived CDR1 and CDR2 are SNHLY and FYNNEI. CDR3 sequence (DNA): TGTGCCAGCAGCAGACGGTCTCCGAACACCGGGGAGCTGTTTTTT. Protein sequence: CASSRRSPNTGELFF.

This clone rates as medium-sized. The chain joins TRBV5-1 to TRBJ1-1; the match to TRBD1 covers 7 bases. This CDR3 comprises 15 residues. With V trimmed by 4 bases and J by 1 base, 7 bases remained unmatched. Germline CDR1 is SGHRS and CDR2 is YFSETQ. In DNA, the CDR3 is TGCGCCAGCAGCCTGGGACAGTACGCGAACACTGAAGCTTTCTTT. Protein sequence: CASSLGQYANTEAFF.

This chain links TRBV27 with TRBJ2-2, with D possibly matching TRBD2 (5 bases). The CDR3 sequence is 12 residues long. Germline V gives CDR1 MNHEY, CDR2 SMNVEV (reference sequence). The ends were cut back, 5 bases at V and 7 bases at J, with 8 bases in the middle. CDR3 amino acids: CASSPRGGELFF. The DNA for the CDR3 is TGTGCCAGCAGTCCCCGGGGCGGGGAGCTGTTTTTT.

The chain joins TRBV30 to TRBJ2-5, with TRBD2 as a possible D gene (6 bases). V shed 0 bases and J shed 5 bases, with 10 bases lying between them. Germline CDR1 GTSNPN, CDR2 SVGIG (reference sequence). The CDR3 totals 13 residues. DNA of the CDR3: TGTGCCTGGAGTGTGGGGGGTTTGGAGACCCAGTACTTC. The encoded protein is CAWSVGGLETQYF. Full variable domain (missing parts from reference TRBV30 and TRBJ2-5): SQTIHQWPATLVQPVGSPLSLECTVEGTSNPNLYWYRQAAGRGLQLLFYSVGIGQISSEVPQNLSASRPQDRQFILSSKKLLLSDSGFYLCAWSVGGLETQYFGPGTRLLVL.

The chain is built from TRBV6-5 and TRBJ2-7; the match to TRBD1 covers 9 bases. The V and J ends lost 0 bases and 5 bases, in that order; junction bases with no gene match: 5. There are 15 residues in the CDR3. Germline loops: CDR1 MNHEY, CDR2 SVGAGI. The CDR3 nucleotides read TGTGCCAGCAGTTACTCGAGACAGGGGGGGGACGAGCAGTACTTC. Translation gives CASSYSRQGGDEQYF.

This sequence joins TRBV19 and TRBJ2-7; perhaps TRBD1 as D (5 bases). Trimming took off 2 bases at V and 2 bases at J, with 7 bases between the two ends. Germline values: CDR1 LNHDA, CDR2 SQIVND (reference sequence). The CDR3 runs 13 residues. CDR3 amino acids: CASSIQGTYEQYF. The CDR3 DNA is TGTGCCAGTAGTATACAGGGCACCTACGAGCAGTACTTC. Using reference TRBV19 and TRBJ2-7 for the parts outside the CDR3, the full variable domain is DGGITQSPKYLFRKEGQNVTLSCEQNLNHDAMYWYRQDPGQGLRLIYYSQIVNDFQKGDIAEGYSVSREKKESFPLTVTSAQKNPTAFYLCASSIQGTYEQYFGPGTRLTVT.

This rearrangement joins TRBV6-1 to TRBJ1-1; unclear D gene. CDR1 and CDR2 from the germline V gene are MNHNS and SASEGT. There are 15 residues in the CDR3. Between the trimmed V and J ends, which lost 4 bases and 4 bases, there was a span of 16 bases. Written as DNA, the CDR3 is TGTGCCAGCAGTGCCTTTGGGAAGCCTGCCACTGAAGCTTTCTTT. Protein sequence: CASSAFGKPATEAFF.

V is TRBV6-6 and J is TRBJ2-7; D is unresolved. Germline CDR1 and CDR2: MNHNY and SVGAGI (reference sequence). V lost 6 bases and J lost 4, with 7 bases in between. The CDR3 totals 11 residues. The DNA of the CDR3 is TGTGCCAGCAGGGAAGGTTACGAGCAGTACTTC. This sequence encodes CASREGYEQYF.

J is TRBJ2-1 and V is TRBV5-5; perhaps TRBD2 as D (5 bases). V was shortened by 0 bases and J by 0 bases, with 16 bases between the two germline ends. The CDR3 sequence is 18 residues long. CDR1 is SGHKS and CDR2 is YYEKEE in the germline V gene (reference sequence). The CDR3 sequence is CASSLGVSGLSSYNEQFF. In DNA form, the CDR3 reads TGTGCCAGCAGCTTGGGTGTGTCAGGACTGAGCTCCTACAATGAGCAGTTCTTC.

This chain connects TRBV30 to TRBJ1-2, with D uncertain. This CDR3 region has 11 residues. Germline CDR1 reads GTSNPN; CDR2 reads SVGIG (reference sequence). Trimming stripped 1 base from V and 9 bases from J, with 9 bases between. CDR3 in amino acids: CAWSAVASYTF. DNA for the CDR3: TGTGCCTGGAGTGCAGTCGCCAGCTACACCTTC.

This chain connects TRBV25-1 to TRBJ2-3; D is uncertain. Germline V gene data show CDR1 as MGHDK and CDR2 as SYGVNS. With 4 bases removed from V and 2 bases from J, the gap between germline ends came to 7 bases. The CDR3 length is 13 residues. In nucleotides, the CDR3 is TGTGCCAGCAGTGTCCTACACACAGATACGCAGTATTTT. Translated: CASSVLHTDTQYF.

This sequence joins TRBV27 and TRBJ2-4; unclear D gene. CDR3 length: 14 amino acids. The V end lost 6 bases, the J end lost 1 base, and 10 bases lay between the germline ends. Germline CDR1 is MNHEY and CDR2 is SMNVEV (reference sequence). The CDR3 nucleotides read TGTGCCAGCAGCGACCCCTGGGCCAAAAACATTCAGTACTTC. Translation gives CASSDPWAKNIQYF.